The T cell receptor beta chain described here comes from a study of cytomegalovirus exposure and HLA in healthy donors. V was pared by 1 base and J by 2 bases, with 9 bases between. The CDR3 loop spans 15 amino acids. Germline loops: CDR1 SGHVS, CDR2 FQNEAQ. Study observations and caveats: The study put some 160 TCR beta chains on its list as cytomegalovirus-associated. Rates of TCR association differed by HLA locus in a later analysis, with DRB1 highest and HLA-C lowest.

Both 60 Vbeta primers and 13 Jbeta primers went into the PCR. How the authors handled the data: Per a later analysis, the number of unique TCR beta chains was around 80 million, of which roughly 11 million were shared. Here immunoSEQ multiplex PCR was the method, and the copy in TCRdb shows in-frame clones only, minus some. V and J calls and clone size follow that table, whereas D and trimming were derived from the DNA. This specimen shows 90,000 to 120,000 clones; the ten leading clones hold about 0.59%. As regards this clone: What it binds is not known.

The TCR sequence derives from a man over 45 in good health and CMV-seronegative. What was sequenced was PBMCs. This rearrangement joins TRBV7-8 to TRBJ1-5, with D perhaps TRBD1 (6 bases). CDR3 coding DNA: TGTGCCAGCAGCTTAGACAGGGTGGGCAATCAGCCCCAGCATTTT. This sequence encodes CASSLDRVGNQPQHF.